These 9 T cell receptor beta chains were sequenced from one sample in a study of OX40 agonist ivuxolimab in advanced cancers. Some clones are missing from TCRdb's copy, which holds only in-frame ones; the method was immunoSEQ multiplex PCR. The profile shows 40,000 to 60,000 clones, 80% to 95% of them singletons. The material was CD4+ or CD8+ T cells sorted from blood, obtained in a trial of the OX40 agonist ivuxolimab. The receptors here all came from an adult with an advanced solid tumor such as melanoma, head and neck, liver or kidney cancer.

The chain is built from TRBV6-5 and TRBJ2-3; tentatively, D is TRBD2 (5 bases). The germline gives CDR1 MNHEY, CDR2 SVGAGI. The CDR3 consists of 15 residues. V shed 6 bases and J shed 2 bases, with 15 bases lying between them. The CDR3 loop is CASRRGSTHTDTQYF. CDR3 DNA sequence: TGTGCCAGCAGACGGGGTAGTACTCACACAGATACGCAGTATTTT.

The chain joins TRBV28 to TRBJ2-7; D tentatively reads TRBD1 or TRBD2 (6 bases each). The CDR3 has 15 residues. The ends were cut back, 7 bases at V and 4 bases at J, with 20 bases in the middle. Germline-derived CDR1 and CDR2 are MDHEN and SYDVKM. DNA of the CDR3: TGTGCCAGCATGAAAGGGGGGACTCTTTGGTACGAGCAGTACTTC. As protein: CASMKGGTLWYEQYF.

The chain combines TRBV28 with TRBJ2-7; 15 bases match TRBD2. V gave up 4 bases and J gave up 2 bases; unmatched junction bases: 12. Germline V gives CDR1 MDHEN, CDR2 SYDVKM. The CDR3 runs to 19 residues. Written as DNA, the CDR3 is TGTGCCAGCAGTTCCCCACCGGGACTAGCGGGAGGACGAACCTACGAGCAGTACTTC. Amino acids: CASSSPPGLAGGRTYEQYF. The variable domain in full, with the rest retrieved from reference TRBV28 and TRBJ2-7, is DVKVTQSSRYLVKRTGEKVFLECVQDMDHENMFWYRQDPGLGLRLIYFSYDVKMKEKGDIPEGYSVSREKKERFSLILESASTNQTSMYLCASSSPPGLAGGRTYEQYFGPGTRLTVT.

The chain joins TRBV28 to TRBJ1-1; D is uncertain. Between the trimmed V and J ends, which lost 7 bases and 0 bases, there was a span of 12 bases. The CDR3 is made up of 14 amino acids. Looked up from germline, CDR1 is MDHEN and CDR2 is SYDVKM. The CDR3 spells CASKVYSMNTEAFF. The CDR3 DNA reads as TGTGCCAGCAAGGTGTACAGCATGAACACTGAAGCTTTCTTT.

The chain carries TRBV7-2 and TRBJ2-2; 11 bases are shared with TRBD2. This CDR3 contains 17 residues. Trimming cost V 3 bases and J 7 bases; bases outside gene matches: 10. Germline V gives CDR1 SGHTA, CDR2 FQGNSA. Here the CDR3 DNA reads TGTGCCAGCAGCTTCGTACTAGCGGGAGATTCTGGCGGGGAGCTGTTTTTT. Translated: CASSFVLAGDSGGELFF.

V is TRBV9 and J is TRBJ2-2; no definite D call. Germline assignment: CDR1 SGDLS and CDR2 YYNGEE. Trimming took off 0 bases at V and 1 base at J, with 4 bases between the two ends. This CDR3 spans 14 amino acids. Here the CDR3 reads CASSVGKNTGELFF. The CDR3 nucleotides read TGTGCCAGCAGCGTAGGAAAGAACACCGGGGAGCTGTTTTTT.

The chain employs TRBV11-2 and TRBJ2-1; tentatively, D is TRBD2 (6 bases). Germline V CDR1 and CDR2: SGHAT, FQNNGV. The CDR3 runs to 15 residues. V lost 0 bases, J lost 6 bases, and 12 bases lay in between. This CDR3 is CASSLDPSSGNEQFF. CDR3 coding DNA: TGTGCCAGCAGCTTAGATCCGAGTAGCGGCAATGAGCAGTTCTTC. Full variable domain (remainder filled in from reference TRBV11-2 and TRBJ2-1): EAGVAQSPRYKIIEKRQSVAFWCNPISGHATLYWYQQILGQGPKLLIQFQNNGVVDDSQLPKDRFSAERLKGVDSTLKIQPAKLEDSAVYLCASSLDPSSGNEQFFGPGTRLTVL.

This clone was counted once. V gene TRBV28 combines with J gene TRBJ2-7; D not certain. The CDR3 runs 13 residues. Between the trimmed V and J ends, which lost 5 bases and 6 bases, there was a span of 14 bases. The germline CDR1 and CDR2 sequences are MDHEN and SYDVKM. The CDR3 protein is CASSPSVLIEQYF. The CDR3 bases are TGTGCCAGCAGTCCCTCGGTTTTAATCGAGCAGTACTTC.

The CDR3 DNA is TGCGCCAGCAGCCAAGATTCGACCGGGACAGGGCATTACGAGCAGTACTTC. Translated, it gives CASSQDSTGTGHYEQYF. The chain is built from TRBV4-3 and TRBJ2-7; 9 bases fit TRBD1. The length of the CDR3 is 17 residues. The germline CDR1 and CDR2 sequences are LGHNA and YSLEER. V gave up 0 bases and J gave up 4 bases; unmatched junction bases: 10.